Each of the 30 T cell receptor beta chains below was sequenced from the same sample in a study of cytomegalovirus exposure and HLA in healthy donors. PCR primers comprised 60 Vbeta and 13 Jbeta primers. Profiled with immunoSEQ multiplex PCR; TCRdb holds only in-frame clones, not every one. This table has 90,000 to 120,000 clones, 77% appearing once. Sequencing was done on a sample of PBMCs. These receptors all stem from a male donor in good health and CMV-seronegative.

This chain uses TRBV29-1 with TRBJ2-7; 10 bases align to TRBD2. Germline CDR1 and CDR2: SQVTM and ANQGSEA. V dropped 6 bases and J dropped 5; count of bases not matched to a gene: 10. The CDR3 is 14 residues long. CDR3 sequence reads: CSVGGALAGHEQYF. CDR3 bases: TGCAGCGTGGGAGGAGCACTAGCGGGACACGAGCAGTACTTC.

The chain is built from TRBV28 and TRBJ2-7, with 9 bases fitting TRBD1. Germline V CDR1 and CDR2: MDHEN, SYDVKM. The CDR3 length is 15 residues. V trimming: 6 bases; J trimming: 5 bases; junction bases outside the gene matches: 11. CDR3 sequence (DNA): TGTGCCAGCAGCAAAGCCGGGACAGGGTTAAACGAGCAGTACTTC. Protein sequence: CASSKAGTGLNEQYF.

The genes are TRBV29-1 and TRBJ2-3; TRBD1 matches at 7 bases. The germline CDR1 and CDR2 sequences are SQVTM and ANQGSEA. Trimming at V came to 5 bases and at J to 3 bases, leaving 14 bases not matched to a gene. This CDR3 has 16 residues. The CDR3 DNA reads TGCAGCGTTAGAAAGGGGGCCGGACACTCAACAGATACGCAGTATTTT. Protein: CSVRKGAGHSTDTQYF.

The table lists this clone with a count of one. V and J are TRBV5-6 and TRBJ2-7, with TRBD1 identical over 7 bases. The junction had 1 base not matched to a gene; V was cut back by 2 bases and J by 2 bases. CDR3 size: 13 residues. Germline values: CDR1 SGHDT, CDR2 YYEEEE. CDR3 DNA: TGTGCCAGCAGCTTTCAGGGGGCCTACGAGCAGTACTTC. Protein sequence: CASSFQGAYEQYF.

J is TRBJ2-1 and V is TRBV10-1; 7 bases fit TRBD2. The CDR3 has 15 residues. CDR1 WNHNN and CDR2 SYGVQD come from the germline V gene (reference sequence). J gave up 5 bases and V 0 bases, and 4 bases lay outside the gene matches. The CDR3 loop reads CASSESAGAHNEQFF. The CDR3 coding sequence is TGCGCCAGCAGTGAGTCCGCGGGAGCCCACAATGAGCAGTTCTTC.

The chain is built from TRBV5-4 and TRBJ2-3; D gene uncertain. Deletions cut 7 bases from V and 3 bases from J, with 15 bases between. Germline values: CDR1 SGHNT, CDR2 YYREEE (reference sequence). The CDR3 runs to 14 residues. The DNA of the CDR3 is TGTGCCAGCGCCGCCGATAAGCCAACAGATACGCAGTATTTT. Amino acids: CASAADKPTDTQYF.

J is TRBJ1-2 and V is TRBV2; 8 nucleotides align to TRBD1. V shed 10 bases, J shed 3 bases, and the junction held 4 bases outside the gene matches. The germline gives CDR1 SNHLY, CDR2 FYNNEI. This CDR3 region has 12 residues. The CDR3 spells CATSTGDYGYTF. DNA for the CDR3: TGTGCCACTTCGACAGGGGACTATGGCTACACCTTC.

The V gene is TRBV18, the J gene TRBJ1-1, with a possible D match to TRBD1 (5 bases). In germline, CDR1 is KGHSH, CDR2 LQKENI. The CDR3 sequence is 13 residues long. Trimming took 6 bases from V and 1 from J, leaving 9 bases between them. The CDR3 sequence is CASSPTANTEAFF. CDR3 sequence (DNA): TGTGCCAGCTCCCCGACAGCGAACACTGAAGCTTTCTTT.

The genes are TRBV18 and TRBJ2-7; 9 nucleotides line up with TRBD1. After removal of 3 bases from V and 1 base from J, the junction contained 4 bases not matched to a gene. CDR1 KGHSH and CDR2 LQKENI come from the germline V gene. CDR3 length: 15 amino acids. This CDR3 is CASSPGTGLSYEQYF. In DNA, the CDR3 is TGTGCCAGCTCACCCGGGACAGGGTTATCCTACGAGCAGTACTTC.

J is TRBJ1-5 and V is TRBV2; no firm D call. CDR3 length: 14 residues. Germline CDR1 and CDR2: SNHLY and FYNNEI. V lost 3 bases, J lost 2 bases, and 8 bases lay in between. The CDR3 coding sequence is TGTGCCAGCAGTGACAGGTTGGGCAATCAGCCCCAGCATTTT. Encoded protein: CASSDRLGNQPQHF. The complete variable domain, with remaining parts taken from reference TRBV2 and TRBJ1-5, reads EPEVTQTPSHQVTQMGQEVILRCVPISNHLYFYWYRQILGQKVEFLVSFYNNEISEKSEIFDDQFSVERPDGSNFTLKIRSTKLEDSAMYFCASSDRLGNQPQHFGDGTRLSIL.

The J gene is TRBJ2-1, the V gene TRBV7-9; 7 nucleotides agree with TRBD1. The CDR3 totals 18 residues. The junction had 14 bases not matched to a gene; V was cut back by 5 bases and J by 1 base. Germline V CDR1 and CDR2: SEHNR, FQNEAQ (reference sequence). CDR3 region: CASSPDRQLVRSYNEQFF. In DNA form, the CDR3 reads TGTGCCAGCAGCCCGGACAGGCAGTTAGTTCGTTCCTACAATGAGCAGTTCTTC.

CDR3 bases: TGTGCCAGCAGCTCCGGGGCTAGCGCAGGAGATACGCAGTATTTT. This translates into CASSSGASAGDTQYF. The chain recombines TRBV28 with TRBJ2-3, with a weak D call TRBD2 (6 bases). V dropped 6 bases and J dropped 5 bases, with 18 bases sitting between them. CDR3 length: 15 residues. Germline CDR1 and CDR2: MDHEN and SYDVKM.

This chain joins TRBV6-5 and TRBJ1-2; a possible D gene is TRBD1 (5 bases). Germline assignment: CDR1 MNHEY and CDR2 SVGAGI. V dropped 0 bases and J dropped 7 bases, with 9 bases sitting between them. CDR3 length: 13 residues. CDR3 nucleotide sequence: TGTGCCAGCAGTTACTCGCCAGGGTTTGGCTACACCTTC. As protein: CASSYSPGFGYTF.

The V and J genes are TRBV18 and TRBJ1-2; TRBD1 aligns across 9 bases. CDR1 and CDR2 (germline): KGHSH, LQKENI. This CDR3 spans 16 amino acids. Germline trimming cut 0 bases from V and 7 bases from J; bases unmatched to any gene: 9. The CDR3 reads CASSPPTEPGQGGYTF. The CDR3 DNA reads TGTGCCAGCTCACCACCCACAGAACCGGGACAGGGTGGCTACACCTTC.

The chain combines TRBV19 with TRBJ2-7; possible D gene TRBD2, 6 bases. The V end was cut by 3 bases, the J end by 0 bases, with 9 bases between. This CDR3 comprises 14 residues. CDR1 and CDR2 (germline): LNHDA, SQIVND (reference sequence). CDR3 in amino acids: CASSMSGSSYEQYF. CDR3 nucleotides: TGTGCCAGTAGTATGTCCGGGAGCTCCTACGAGCAGTACTTC.

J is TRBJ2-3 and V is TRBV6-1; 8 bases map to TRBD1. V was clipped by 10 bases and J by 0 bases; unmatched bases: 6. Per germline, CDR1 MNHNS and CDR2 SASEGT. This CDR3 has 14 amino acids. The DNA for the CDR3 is TGTGCCACTAGGGACAGGACTAGCACAGATACGCAGTATTTT. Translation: CATRDRTSTDTQYF.

For the CDR3, the DNA is TGTGCCAGCAGTCTTCTAGCGGGAGGCCTCTACAATGAGCAGTTCTTC. This translates into CASSLLAGGLYNEQFF. The chain joins TRBV28 to TRBJ2-1, with 11 bases lining up with TRBD2. There are 16 residues in the CDR3. CDR1 and CDR2 from the germline V gene are MDHEN and SYDVKM. V gave up 5 bases and J gave up 3 bases; unmatched junction bases: 6.

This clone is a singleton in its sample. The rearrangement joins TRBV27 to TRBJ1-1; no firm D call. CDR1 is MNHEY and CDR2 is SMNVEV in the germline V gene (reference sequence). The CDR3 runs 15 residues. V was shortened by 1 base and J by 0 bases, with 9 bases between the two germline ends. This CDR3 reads CASSLFPYMNTEAFF. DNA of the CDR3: TGTGCCAGCAGTTTATTTCCATACATGAACACTGAAGCTTTCTTT.

The CDR3 here is CASSVDRGLRGYTF. The CDR3 DNA is TGTGCCAGCAGTGTGGACAGGGGGCTTCGGGGCTACACCTTC. The chain joins TRBV25-1 to TRBJ1-2; the match to TRBD1 covers 11 bases. The CDR3 is 14 amino acids. V shed 4 bases and J 8 bases; nucleotides not matched to a gene: 6. CDR1 MGHDK and CDR2 SYGVNS come from the germline V gene.

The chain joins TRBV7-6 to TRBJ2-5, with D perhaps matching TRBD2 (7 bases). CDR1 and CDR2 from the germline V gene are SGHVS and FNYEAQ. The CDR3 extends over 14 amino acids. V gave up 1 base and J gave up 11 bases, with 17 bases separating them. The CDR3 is CASSLDTGLREQYF. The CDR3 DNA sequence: TGTGCCAGCAGCTTAGATACAGGGCTGCGGGAGCAGTACTTC. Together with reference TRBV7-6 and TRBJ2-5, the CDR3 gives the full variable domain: GAGVSQSPRYKVTKRGQDVALRCDPISGHVSLYWYRQALGQGPEFLTYFNYEAQQDKSGLPNDRFSAERPEGSISTLTIQRTEQRDSAMYRCASSLDTGLREQYFGPGTRLLVL.

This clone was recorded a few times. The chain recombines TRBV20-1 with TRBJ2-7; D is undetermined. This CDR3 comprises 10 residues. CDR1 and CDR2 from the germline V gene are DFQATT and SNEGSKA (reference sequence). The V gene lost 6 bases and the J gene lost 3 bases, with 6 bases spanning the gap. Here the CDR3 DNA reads TGCAGTGCCGAGAACTACGAGCAGTACTTC. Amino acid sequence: CSAENYEQYF.

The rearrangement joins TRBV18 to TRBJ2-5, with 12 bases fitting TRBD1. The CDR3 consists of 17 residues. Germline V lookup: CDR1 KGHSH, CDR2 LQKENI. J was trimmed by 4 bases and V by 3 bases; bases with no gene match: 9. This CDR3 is CASSPLPVGQGAETQYF. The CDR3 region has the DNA TGTGCCAGCTCACCTTTACCGGTGGGACAGGGGGCAGAGACCCAGTACTTC. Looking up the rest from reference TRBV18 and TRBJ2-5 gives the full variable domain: NAGVMQNPRHLVRRRGQEARLRCSPMKGHSHVYWYRQLPEEGLKFMVYLQKENIIDESGMPKERFSAEFPKEGPSILRIQQVVRGDSAAYFCASSPLPVGQGAETQYFGPGTRLLVL.

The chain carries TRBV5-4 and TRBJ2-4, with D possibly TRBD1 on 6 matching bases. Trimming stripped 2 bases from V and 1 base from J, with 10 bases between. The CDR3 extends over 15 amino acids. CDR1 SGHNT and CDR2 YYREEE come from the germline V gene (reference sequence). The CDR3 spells CASSFTGRAKNIQYF. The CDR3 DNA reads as TGTGCCAGCAGCTTTACAGGGCGCGCCAAAAACATTCAGTACTTC.

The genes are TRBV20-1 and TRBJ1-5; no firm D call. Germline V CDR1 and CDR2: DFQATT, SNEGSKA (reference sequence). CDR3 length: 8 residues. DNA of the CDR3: TGCAGGGCCCAGCCCCAGCATTTT. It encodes CRAQPQHF.

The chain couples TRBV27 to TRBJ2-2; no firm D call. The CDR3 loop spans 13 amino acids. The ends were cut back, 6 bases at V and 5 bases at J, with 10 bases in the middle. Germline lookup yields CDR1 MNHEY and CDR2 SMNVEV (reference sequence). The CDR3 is CASSIDGTGELFF. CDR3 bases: TGTGCCAGCAGCATAGACGGGACCGGGGAGCTGTTTTTT.

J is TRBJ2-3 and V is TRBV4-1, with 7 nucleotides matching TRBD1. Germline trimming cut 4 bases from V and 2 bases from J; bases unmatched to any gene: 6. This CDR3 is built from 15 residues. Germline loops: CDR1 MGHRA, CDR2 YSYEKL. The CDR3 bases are TGCGCCAGCAGCCCCACCGGGACAGACACAGATACGCAGTATTTT. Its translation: CASSPTGTDTDTQYF.

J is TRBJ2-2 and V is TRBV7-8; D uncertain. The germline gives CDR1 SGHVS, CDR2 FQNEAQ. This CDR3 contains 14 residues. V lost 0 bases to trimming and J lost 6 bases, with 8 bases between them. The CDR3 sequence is CASSLAGVAGELFF. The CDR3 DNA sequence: TGTGCCAGCAGCTTAGCAGGAGTTGCCGGGGAGCTGTTTTTT.

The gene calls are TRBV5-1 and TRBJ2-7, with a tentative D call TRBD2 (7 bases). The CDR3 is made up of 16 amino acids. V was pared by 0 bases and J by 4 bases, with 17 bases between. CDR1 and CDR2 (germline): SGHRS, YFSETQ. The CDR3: CASSLEGGRAVYEQYF. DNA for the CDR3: TGCGCCAGCAGCTTGGAGGGGGGGCGCGCCGTATACGAGCAGTACTTC.

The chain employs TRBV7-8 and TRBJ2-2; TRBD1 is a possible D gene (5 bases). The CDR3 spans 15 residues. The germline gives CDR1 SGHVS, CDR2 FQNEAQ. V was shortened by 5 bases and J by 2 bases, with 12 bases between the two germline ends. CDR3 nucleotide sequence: TGTGCCAGCAGCAACTACAGGCCCAACACCGGGGAGCTGTTTTTT. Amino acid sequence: CASSNYRPNTGELFF. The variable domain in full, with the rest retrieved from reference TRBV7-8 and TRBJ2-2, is GAGVSQSPRYKVAKRGQDVALRCDPISGHVSLFWYQQALGQGPEFLTYFQNEAQLDKSGLPSDRFFAERPEGSVSTLKIQRTQQEDSAVYLCASSNYRPNTGELFFGEGSRLTVL.

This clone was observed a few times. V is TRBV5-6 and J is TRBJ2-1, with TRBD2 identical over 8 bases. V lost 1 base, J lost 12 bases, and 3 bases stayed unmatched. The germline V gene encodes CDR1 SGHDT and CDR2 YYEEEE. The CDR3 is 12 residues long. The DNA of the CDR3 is TGTGCCAGCAGCTTGTTAACTAGCGGGCAGTTCTTC. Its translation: CASSLLTSGQFF.